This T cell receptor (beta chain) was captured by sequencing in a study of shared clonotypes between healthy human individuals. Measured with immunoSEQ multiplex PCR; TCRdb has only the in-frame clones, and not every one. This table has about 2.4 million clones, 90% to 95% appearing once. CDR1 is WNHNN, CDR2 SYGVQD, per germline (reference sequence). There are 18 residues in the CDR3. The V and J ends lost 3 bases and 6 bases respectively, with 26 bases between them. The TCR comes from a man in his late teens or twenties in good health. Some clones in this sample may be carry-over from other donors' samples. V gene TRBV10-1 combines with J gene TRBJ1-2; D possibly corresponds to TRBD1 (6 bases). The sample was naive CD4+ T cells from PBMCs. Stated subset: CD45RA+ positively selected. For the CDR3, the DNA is TGCGCCAGCAGTGAAAGGGGGACTCGTAGGGAGGGGACTGATGGCTACACCTTC. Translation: CASSERGTRREGTDGYTF.